The rows below give T cell receptor beta chains drawn from one sample of a study of T cell responses to AZD1222 COVID-19 vaccine. Some clones are missing from TCRdb's copy, which holds only in-frame ones; the method was immunoSEQ multiplex PCR. This sample carries 65,000 to 90,000 clones, roughly nine tenths of them seen once, and the ten largest clones take under 1.5%. The sample in question was peripheral blood, obtained 28 days after the second AZD1222 dose. The receptors were gathered from an adult who received the AZD1222 COVID-19 vaccine. Both conserved end residues are part of each CDR3. D genes are given only for firm matches. The size of a clone is reported for some rows only, either as once, few or many, or as a class for expanded clones.

CDR3aa: CASSLSAFSPLHF
CDR3nt: TGTGCCAGCAGCTTATCGGCATTTTCACCCCTCCACTTT
d_gene: NA
j_gene: TRBJ1-6
abundance: NA
v_gene: TRBV7-2

CDR3aa: CASSLVTAYGYTF
CDR3nt: TGTGCCAGCAGCTTAGTCACGGCATATGGCTACACCTTC
d_gene: NA
j_gene: TRBJ1-2
abundance: NA
v_gene: TRBV7-2

CDR3aa: CASSWGLAGVEEQFF
CDR3nt: TGTGCCAGCTCATGGGGACTAGCGGGAGTAGAGGAGCAGTTCTTC
d_gene: TRBD2
j_gene: TRBJ2-1
abundance: NA
v_gene: TRBV19

CDR3aa: CASSVVEGTEAFF
CDR3nt: TGTGCCAGCAGCGTAGTAGAGGGAACTGAAGCTTTCTTT
d_gene: NA
j_gene: TRBJ1-1
abundance: NA
v_gene: TRBV9

CDR3aa: CASSQAIWGSDTQYF
CDR3nt: TGTGCCAGCAGCCAGGCAATATGGGGGAGTGATACGCAGTATTTT
d_gene: NA
j_gene: TRBJ2-3
abundance: NA
v_gene: TRBV3-1/TRBV3-2

CDR3aa: CASSIGEVDEQYF
CDR3nt: TGTGCCAGTAGTATAGGGGAGGTGGACGAGCAGTACTTC
d_gene: NA
j_gene: TRBJ2-7
abundance: NA
v_gene: TRBV19

CDR3aa: CASSQSSYEQYF
CDR3nt: TGTGCCAGCAGCCAGAGCTCCTACGAGCAGTACTTC
d_gene: NA
j_gene: TRBJ2-7
abundance: NA
v_gene: TRBV3-1/TRBV3-2

CDR3aa: CASSLVFGSYNEQFF
CDR3nt: TGTGCCAGCAGCTTAGTGTTCGGCTCCTACAATGAGCAGTTCTTC
d_gene: NA
j_gene: TRBJ2-1
abundance: NA
v_gene: TRBV7-3

CDR3aa: CASSRLARVPDSEQYF
CDR3nt: TGTGCCAGCAGTCGACTAGCTAGGGTCCCTGACAGCGAGCAGTACTTC
d_gene: TRBD2
j_gene: TRBJ2-7
abundance: NA
v_gene: TRBV6-2/TRBV6-3

CDR3aa: CASSPLAGVTGELFF
CDR3nt: TGTGCCAGTAGCCCTCTAGCGGGAGTTACCGGGGAGCTGTTTTTT
d_gene: TRBD2
j_gene: TRBJ2-2
abundance: NA
v_gene: TRBV19

CDR3aa: CASSQVGQNEETQYF
CDR3nt: TGTGCCAGCAGCCAAGTGGGGCAGAATGAAGAGACCCAGTACTTC
d_gene: NA
j_gene: TRBJ2-5
abundance: NA
v_gene: TRBV3-1/TRBV3-2

CDR3aa: CASSVGSWKEPQHF
CDR3nt: TGTGCCAGCAGCGTAGGGTCGTGGAAGGAGCCCCAGCATTTT
d_gene: NA
j_gene: TRBJ1-5
abundance: once
v_gene: TRBV9

CDR3aa: CASSYSGRGASYEQYF
CDR3nt: TGTGCCAGCAGTTACTCAGGCAGGGGGGCTTCTTACGAGCAGTACTTC
d_gene: NA
j_gene: TRBJ2-7
abundance: NA
v_gene: TRBV6-5

CDR3aa: CASSLEQGGANIQYF
CDR3nt: TGTGCCAGCAGCTTGGAACAGGGAGGTGCAAACATTCAGTACTTC
d_gene: NA
j_gene: TRBJ2-4
abundance: NA
v_gene: TRBV5-6

CDR3aa: CASSIETGANYGYTF
CDR3nt: TGTGCCAGTAGTATAGAGACAGGAGCTAACTATGGCTACACCTTC
d_gene: NA
j_gene: TRBJ1-2
abundance: NA
v_gene: TRBV19

CDR3aa: CASSYSRTVNTEAFF
CDR3nt: TGTGCCAGCAGTTACTCTCGAACAGTGAACACTGAAGCTTTCTTT
d_gene: NA
j_gene: TRBJ1-1
abundance: once
v_gene: TRBV6-5

CDR3aa: CASSSAGGSYNEQFF
CDR3nt: TGTGCCAGCAGCTCAGCGGGAGGTTCCTACAATGAGCAGTTCTTC
d_gene: TRBD2
j_gene: TRBJ2-1
abundance: NA
v_gene: TRBV6-4

CDR3aa: CASSLGDTGELFF
CDR3nt: TGTGCCAGCAGTTTAGGGGATACCGGGGAGCTGTTTTTT
d_gene: NA
j_gene: TRBJ2-2
abundance: NA
v_gene: TRBV12-3/TRBV12-4

CDR3aa: CASKLFAGELFF
CDR3nt: TGTGCCAGCAAGCTTTTCGCCGGGGAGCTGTTTTTT
d_gene: NA
j_gene: TRBJ2-2
abundance: NA
v_gene: TRBV2

CDR3aa: CASSGLGGELREQYF
CDR3nt: TGCGCCAGCAGCGGGCTTGGAGGGGAGTTACGCGAGCAGTACTTC
d_gene: NA
j_gene: TRBJ2-7
abundance: NA
v_gene: TRBV5-1

CDR3aa: CASSWISGANVLTF
CDR3nt: TGTGCCAGCAGTTGGATCTCTGGGGCCAACGTCCTGACTTTC
d_gene: NA
j_gene: TRBJ2-6
abundance: NA
v_gene: TRBV14

CDR3aa: CASRNRDRGGYTF
CDR3nt: TGTGCCAGCAGGAACCGGGACAGGGGGGGCTACACCTTC
d_gene: TRBD1
j_gene: TRBJ1-2
abundance: NA
v_gene: TRBV2

CDR3aa: CASSETLVGGYTF
CDR3nt: TGTGCCAGCAGTGAAACCCTGGTTGGTGGCTACACCTTC
d_gene: NA
j_gene: TRBJ1-2
abundance: NA
v_gene: TRBV6-1

CDR3aa: CASSLGAGESNYGYTF
CDR3nt: TGCGCCAGCAGCTTGGGCGCAGGGGAGAGCAACTATGGCTACACCTTC
d_gene: NA
j_gene: TRBJ1-2
abundance: NA
v_gene: TRBV5-1

CDR3aa: CSFTGDHYEQYF
CDR3nt: TGCAGCTTCACGGGGGATCACTACGAGCAGTACTTC
d_gene: NA
j_gene: TRBJ2-7
abundance: NA
v_gene: TRBV29-1

CDR3aa: CASWTDSYNEQFF
CDR3nt: TGTGCCAGCTGGACAGATTCCTACAATGAGCAGTTCTTC
d_gene: NA
j_gene: TRBJ2-1
abundance: NA
v_gene: TRBV6-6

CDR3aa: CASSVHRMGNEQFF
CDR3nt: TGTGCCAGCAGCGTGCACAGAATGGGCAATGAGCAGTTCTTC
d_gene: NA
j_gene: TRBJ2-1
abundance: NA
v_gene: TRBV9

CDR3aa: CAWHRDGTTEAFF
CDR3nt: TGTGCCTGGCACCGGGACGGGACCACTGAAGCTTTCTTT
d_gene: NA
j_gene: TRBJ1-1
abundance: NA
v_gene: TRBV30

CDR3aa: CASRRAHQPQHF
CDR3nt: TGTGCCAGTAGAAGAGCTCATCAGCCCCAGCATTTT
d_gene: NA
j_gene: TRBJ1-5
abundance: once
v_gene: TRBV19

CDR3aa: CASSRDSYYEQYF
CDR3nt: TGTGCCAGCAGTAGGGACTCCTACTACGAGCAGTACTTC
d_gene: NA
j_gene: TRBJ2-7
abundance: NA
v_gene: TRBV2

CDR3aa: CASSQDRLAGENEQFF
CDR3nt: TGCGCCAGCAGCCAAGATCGCCTAGCGGGAGAGAATGAGCAGTTCTTC
d_gene: TRBD2
j_gene: TRBJ2-1
abundance: NA
v_gene: TRBV4-1

CDR3aa: CASSLIRQGLDGYTF
CDR3nt: TGTGCCAGCAGCTTAATAAGACAGGGGTTGGATGGCTACACCTTC
d_gene: TRBD1
j_gene: TRBJ1-2
abundance: NA
v_gene: TRBV7-9

CDR3aa: CAISEPAGGESGGTQYF
CDR3nt: TGTGCCATCAGTGAGCCGGCGGGAGGGGAATCTGGGGGTACGCAGTATTTT
d_gene: TRBD2
j_gene: TRBJ2-3
abundance: NA
v_gene: TRBV10-3

CDR3aa: CASRSPSSYNEQFF
CDR3nt: TGTGCCAGCAGGTCCCCGAGCTCCTACAATGAGCAGTTCTTC
d_gene: NA
j_gene: TRBJ2-1
abundance: NA
v_gene: TRBV28

CDR3aa: CASSGTGFSPLHF
CDR3nt: TGTGCCAGCAGTGGAACAGGGTTTTCACCCCTCCACTTT
d_gene: NA
j_gene: TRBJ1-6
abundance: NA
v_gene: TRBV25-1

CDR3aa: CASSPLTSGSRSDTQYF
CDR3nt: TGTGCCAGCAGCCCCCTGACTAGCGGGAGTAGGTCAGATACGCAGTATTTT
d_gene: TRBD2
j_gene: TRBJ2-3
abundance: once
v_gene: TRBV3-1/TRBV3-2

CDR3aa: CASSLAAGTGPYNEQFF
CDR3nt: TGTGCCAGCAGCTTAGCGGCCGGGACAGGGCCCTACAATGAGCAGTTCTTC
d_gene: TRBD1
j_gene: TRBJ2-1
abundance: NA
v_gene: TRBV11-1

CDR3aa: CASSPFRDTQYF
CDR3nt: TGTGCCAGCAGTCCATTCAGGGATACGCAGTATTTT
d_gene: NA
j_gene: TRBJ2-3
abundance: NA
v_gene: TRBV6-5

CDR3aa: CASRRDRGNYGYTF
CDR3nt: TGTGCCAGCAGACGGGACAGGGGAAACTATGGCTACACCTTC
d_gene: TRBD1
j_gene: TRBJ1-2
abundance: NA
v_gene: TRBV6-5

CDR3aa: CASAGVSNQPQHF
CDR3nt: TGTGCCAGTGCAGGGGTAAGCAATCAGCCCCAGCATTTT
d_gene: NA
j_gene: TRBJ1-5
abundance: NA
v_gene: TRBV27

CDR3aa: CASSQDRQIMNTEAFF
CDR3nt: TGTGCCAGCAGCCAAGATCGTCAGATCATGAACACTGAAGCTTTCTTT
d_gene: NA
j_gene: TRBJ1-1
abundance: NA
v_gene: TRBV4-2

CDR3aa: CASSLVSGNTIYF
CDR3nt: TGCGCCAGCAGCTTGGTCTCTGGAAACACCATATATTTT
d_gene: NA
j_gene: TRBJ1-3
abundance: NA
v_gene: TRBV5-1

CDR3aa: CASSNGRYNEQFF
CDR3nt: TGTGCCAGCTCTAACGGGCGCTACAATGAGCAGTTCTTC
d_gene: NA
j_gene: TRBJ2-1
abundance: NA
v_gene: TRBV19

CDR3aa: CARSPTDTGGWGENTEAFF
CDR3nt: TGTGCCAGAAGCCCAACAGACACAGGGGGCTGGGGAGAAAACACTGAAGCTTTCTTT
d_gene: TRBD1
j_gene: TRBJ1-1
abundance: NA
v_gene: TRBV5-3

CDR3aa: CASTTQRMNTEAFF
CDR3nt: TGTGCCAGCACCACACAGAGAATGAACACTGAAGCTTTCTTT
d_gene: NA
j_gene: TRBJ1-1
abundance: NA
v_gene: TRBV6-6

CDR3aa: CASTSQTSTEAFF
CDR3nt: TGTGCCAGCACCTCGCAGACGAGCACTGAAGCTTTCTTT
d_gene: NA
j_gene: TRBJ1-1
abundance: NA
v_gene: TRBV12-3/TRBV12-4

CDR3aa: CSVQPSSTDTQYF
CDR3nt: TGCAGCGTTCAGCCTTCTAGCACAGATACGCAGTATTTT
d_gene: NA
j_gene: TRBJ2-3
abundance: few
v_gene: TRBV29-1

CDR3aa: CASSYSRGHEQFF
CDR3nt: TGTGCCAGCAGTTACTCCAGGGGACATGAGCAGTTCTTC
d_gene: NA
j_gene: TRBJ2-1
abundance: NA
v_gene: TRBV6-5

CDR3aa: CATSRPQGTQYF
CDR3nt: TGTGCCACCAGCAGACCCCAGGGAACCCAGTACTTC
d_gene: NA
j_gene: TRBJ2-5
abundance: NA
v_gene: TRBV15

CDR3aa: CASSVMANEQFF
CDR3nt: TGTGCCAGCAGCGTGATGGCAAATGAGCAGTTCTTC
d_gene: NA
j_gene: TRBJ2-1
abundance: NA
v_gene: TRBV9

CDR3aa: CASGSGISFGEQYF
CDR3nt: TGTGCCAGCGGTTCAGGGATTTCCTTTGGCGAGCAGTACTTC
d_gene: NA
j_gene: TRBJ2-7
abundance: NA
v_gene: TRBV6-5

CDR3aa: CASTLGQGNQPQHF
CDR3nt: TGTGCCAGTACTCTAGGACAGGGCAATCAGCCCCAGCATTTT
d_gene: TRBD1
j_gene: TRBJ1-5
abundance: NA
v_gene: TRBV19

CDR3aa: CASSRRPTGESNQPQHF
CDR3nt: TGTGCCAGCAGCCGCCGCCCGACAGGGGAGAGCAATCAGCCCCAGCATTTT
d_gene: TRBD1
j_gene: TRBJ1-5
abundance: NA
v_gene: TRBV7-2

CDR3aa: CASSPGADRVEGYTF
CDR3nt: TGTGCCAGCTCACCCGGGGCGGACAGGGTTGAAGGCTACACCTTC
d_gene: TRBD1
j_gene: TRBJ1-2
abundance: NA
v_gene: TRBV18